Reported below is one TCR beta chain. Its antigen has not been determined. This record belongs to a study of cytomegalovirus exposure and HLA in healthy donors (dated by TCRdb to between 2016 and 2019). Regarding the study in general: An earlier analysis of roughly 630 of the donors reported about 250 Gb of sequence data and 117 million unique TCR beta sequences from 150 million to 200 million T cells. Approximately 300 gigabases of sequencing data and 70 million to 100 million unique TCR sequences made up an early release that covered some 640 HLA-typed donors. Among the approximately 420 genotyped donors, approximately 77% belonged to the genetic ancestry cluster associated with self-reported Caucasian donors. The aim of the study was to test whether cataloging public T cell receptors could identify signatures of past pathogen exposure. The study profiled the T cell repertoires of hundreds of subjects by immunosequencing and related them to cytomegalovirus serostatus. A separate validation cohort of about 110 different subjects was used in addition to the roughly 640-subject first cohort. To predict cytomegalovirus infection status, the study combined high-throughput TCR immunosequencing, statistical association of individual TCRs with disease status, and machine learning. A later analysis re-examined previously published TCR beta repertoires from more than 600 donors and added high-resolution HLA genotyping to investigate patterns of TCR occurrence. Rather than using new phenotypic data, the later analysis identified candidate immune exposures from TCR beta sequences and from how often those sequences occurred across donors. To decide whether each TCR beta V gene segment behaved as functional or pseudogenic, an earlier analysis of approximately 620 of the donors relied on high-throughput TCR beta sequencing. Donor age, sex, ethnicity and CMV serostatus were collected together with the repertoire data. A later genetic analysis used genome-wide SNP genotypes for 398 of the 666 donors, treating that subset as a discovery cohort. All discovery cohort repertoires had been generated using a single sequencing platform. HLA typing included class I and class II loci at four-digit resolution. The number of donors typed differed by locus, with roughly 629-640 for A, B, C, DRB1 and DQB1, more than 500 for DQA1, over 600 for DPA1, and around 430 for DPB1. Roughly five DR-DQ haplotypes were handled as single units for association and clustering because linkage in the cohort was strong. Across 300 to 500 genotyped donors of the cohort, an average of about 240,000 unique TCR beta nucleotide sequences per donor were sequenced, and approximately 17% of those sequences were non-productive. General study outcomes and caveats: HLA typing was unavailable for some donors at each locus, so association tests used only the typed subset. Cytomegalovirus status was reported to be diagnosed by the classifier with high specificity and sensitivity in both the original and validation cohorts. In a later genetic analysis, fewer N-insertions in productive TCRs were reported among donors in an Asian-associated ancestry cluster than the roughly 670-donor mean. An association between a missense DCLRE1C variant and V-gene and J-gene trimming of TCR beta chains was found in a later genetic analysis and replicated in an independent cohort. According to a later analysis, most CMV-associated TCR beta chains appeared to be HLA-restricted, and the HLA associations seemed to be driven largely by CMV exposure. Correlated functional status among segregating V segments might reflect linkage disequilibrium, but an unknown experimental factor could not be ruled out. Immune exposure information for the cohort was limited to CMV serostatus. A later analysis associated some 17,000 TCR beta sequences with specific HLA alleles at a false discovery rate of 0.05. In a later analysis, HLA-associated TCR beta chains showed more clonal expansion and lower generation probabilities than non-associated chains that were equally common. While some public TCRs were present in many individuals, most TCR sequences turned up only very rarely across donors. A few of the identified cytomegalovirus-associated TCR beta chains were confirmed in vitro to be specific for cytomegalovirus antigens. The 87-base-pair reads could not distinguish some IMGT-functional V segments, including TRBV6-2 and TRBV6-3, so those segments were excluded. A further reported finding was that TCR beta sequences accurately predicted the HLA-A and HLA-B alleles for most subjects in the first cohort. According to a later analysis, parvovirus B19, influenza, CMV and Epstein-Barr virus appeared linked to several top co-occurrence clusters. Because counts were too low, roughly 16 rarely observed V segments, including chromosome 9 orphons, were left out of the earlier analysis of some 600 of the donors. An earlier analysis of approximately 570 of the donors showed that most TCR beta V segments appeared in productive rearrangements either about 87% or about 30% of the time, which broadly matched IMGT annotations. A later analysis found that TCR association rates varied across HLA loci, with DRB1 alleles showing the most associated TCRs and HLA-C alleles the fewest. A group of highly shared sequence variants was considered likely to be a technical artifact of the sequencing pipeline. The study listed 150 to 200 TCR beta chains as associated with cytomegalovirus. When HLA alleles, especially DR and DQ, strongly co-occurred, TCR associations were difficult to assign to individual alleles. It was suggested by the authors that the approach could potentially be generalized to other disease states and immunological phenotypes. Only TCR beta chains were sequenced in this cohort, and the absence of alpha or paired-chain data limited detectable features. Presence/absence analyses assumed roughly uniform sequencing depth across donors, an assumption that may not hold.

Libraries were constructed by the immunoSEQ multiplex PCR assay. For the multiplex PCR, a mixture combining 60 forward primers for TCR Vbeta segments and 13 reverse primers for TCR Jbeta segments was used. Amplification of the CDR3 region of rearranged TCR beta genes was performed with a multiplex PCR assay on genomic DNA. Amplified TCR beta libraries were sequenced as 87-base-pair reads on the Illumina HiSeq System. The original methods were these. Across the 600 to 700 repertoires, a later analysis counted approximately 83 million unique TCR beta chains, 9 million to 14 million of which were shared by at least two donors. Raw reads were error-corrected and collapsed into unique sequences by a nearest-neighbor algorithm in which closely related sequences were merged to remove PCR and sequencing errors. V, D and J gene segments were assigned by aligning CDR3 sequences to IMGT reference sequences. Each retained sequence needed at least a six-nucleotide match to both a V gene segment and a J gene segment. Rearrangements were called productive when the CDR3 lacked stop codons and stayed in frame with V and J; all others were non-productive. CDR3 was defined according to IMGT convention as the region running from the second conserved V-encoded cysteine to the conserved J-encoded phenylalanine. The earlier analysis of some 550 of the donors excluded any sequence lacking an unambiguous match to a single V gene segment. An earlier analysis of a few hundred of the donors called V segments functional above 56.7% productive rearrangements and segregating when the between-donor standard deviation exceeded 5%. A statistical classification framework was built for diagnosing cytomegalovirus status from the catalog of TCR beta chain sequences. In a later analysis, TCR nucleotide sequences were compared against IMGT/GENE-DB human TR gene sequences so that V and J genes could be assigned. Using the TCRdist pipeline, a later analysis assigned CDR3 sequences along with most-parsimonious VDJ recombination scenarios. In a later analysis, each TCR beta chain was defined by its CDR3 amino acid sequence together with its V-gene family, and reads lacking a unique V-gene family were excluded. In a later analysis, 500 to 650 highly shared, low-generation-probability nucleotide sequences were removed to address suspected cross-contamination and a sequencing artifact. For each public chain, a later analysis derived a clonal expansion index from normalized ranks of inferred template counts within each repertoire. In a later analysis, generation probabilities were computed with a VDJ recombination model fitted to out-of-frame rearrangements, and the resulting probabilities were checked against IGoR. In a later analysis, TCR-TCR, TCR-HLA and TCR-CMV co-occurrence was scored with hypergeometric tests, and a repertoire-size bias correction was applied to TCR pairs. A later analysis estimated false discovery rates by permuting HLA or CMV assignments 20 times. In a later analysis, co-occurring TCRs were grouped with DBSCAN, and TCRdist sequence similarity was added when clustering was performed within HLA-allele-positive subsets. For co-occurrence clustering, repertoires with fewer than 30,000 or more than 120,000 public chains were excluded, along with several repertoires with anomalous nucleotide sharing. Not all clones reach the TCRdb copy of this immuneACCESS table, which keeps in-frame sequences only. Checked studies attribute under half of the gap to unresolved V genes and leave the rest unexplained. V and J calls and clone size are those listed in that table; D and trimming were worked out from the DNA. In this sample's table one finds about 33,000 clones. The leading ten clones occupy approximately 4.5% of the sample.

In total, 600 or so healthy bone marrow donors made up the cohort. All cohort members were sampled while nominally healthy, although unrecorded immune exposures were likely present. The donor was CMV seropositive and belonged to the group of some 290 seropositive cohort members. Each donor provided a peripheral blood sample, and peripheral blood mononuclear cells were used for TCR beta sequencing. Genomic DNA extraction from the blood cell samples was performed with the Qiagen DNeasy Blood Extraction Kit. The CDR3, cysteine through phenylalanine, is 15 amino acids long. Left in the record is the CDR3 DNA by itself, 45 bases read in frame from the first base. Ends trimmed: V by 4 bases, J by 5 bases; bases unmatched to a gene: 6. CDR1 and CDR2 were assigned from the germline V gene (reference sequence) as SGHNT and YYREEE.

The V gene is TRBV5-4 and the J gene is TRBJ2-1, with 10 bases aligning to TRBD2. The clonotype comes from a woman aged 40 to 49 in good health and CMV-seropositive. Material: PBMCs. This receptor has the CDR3 CASSVGLADNNEQFF. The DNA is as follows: TGTGCCAGCAGCGTAGGACTAGCGGATAACAATGAGCAGTTCTTC.